The 16 T cell receptor beta chains given below trace back to one sample, sequenced in a study of cytomegalovirus exposure and HLA in healthy donors. The primer mix had 60 Vbeta and 13 Jbeta primers. Sequenced by immunoSEQ multiplex PCR; TCRdb stores in-frame clones only, minus some. Of 97,000 or so clones listed, approximately 87% were seen once; the top ten hold approximately 2.4%. Sequenced input: PBMCs. These TCRs come from a man between 40 and 49 years old in good health and CMV-seronegative.

This clone was recorded once. This chain uses TRBV27 with TRBJ2-5, with D possibly TRBD1 on 6 matching bases. The better agreement between TRBJ2-7 and the DNA end casts doubt on the J call. CDR1 and CDR2 from the germline V gene are MNHEY and SMNVEV (reference sequence). The CDR3 loop spans 14 amino acids. CDR3 DNA sequence: TGTGCCAGCAGACGGTCGAGGGGGATTTACGAGCAGTACTTC. This codes for CASRRSRGIYEQYF.

The chain couples TRBV29-1 to TRBJ2-2, with D possibly matching TRBD1 (7 bases). Germline V gene data show CDR1 as SQVTM and CDR2 as ANQGSEA. Trimming took 6 bases from V and 7 from J, leaving 24 bases between them. CDR3 length equals 16 residues. CDR3 sequence (DNA): TGCAGCGTCCGCAACAGGGGACGTGCGGGAATCGGGGAGCTGTTTTTT. It codes for CSVRNRGRAGIGELFF.

The rearrangement joins TRBV19 to TRBJ2-7, with TRBD2 as a possible D gene (8 bases). There are 15 residues in the CDR3. Trimming removed 2 bases at V and 2 bases at J, with 13 bases between. Germline V gene data show CDR1 as LNHDA and CDR2 as SQIVND (reference sequence). The CDR3 DNA sequence: TGTGCCAGTAGTATATTAGCGGGACAGACCTACGAGCAGTACTTC. This sequence encodes CASSILAGQTYEQYF.

V usage is TRBV7-8 and J usage is TRBJ2-6; 12 bases align to TRBD1. Losses at the gene ends were 2 bases for V and 4 bases for J; bases not matched to a gene: 9. The germline V gene has CDR1 SGHVS and CDR2 FQNEAQ. The CDR3 consists of 19 residues. CDR3 amino acids: CASSLLGGTGGSGANVLTF. CDR3 DNA: TGTGCCAGCAGCTTATTGGGAGGGACAGGGGGCTCCGGGGCCAACGTCCTGACTTTC.

This chain connects TRBV27 to TRBJ2-7; tentatively, D is TRBD1 (6 bases). The length of the CDR3 is 17 residues. Germline V gives CDR1 MNHEY, CDR2 SMNVEV (reference sequence). V lost 5 bases, J lost 3 bases, and 23 bases lay in between. The CDR3 DNA reads as TGTGCCAGCAGTAGGGGACGACAGGCCAGGGGTCTCTACGAGCAGTACTTC. The encoded protein is CASSRGRQARGLYEQYF.

V gene TRBV27 combines with J gene TRBJ2-1; 13 bases agree with TRBD2. This CDR3 contains 15 residues. In germline, CDR1 is MNHEY, CDR2 SMNVEV (reference sequence). V dropped 3 bases and J dropped 8; count of bases not matched to a gene: 4. Here the CDR3 DNA reads TGTGCCAGCAGTTTTACTAGCGGGGGGGCCCATGAGCAGTTCTTC. It is translated as CASSFTSGGAHEQFF.

The CDR3 DNA is TGTGCCAGCTCACCGGCGAGACAGAACTATGGCTACACCTTC. It yields the protein CASSPARQNYGYTF. The chain has TRBV18 and TRBJ1-2; the D gene is possibly TRBD1 (5 bases). The CDR3 runs 14 residues. Between the trimmed V and J ends, which lost 3 bases and 2 bases, there was a span of 10 bases. Germline V gene sequence: CDR1 KGHSH, CDR2 LQKENI.

The DNA of the CDR3 is TGTGCCAGCAGCGTAAGGACAGGGCCCGTCAATGAGCAGTTCTTC. The encoded protein is CASSVRTGPVNEQFF. The genes are TRBV9 and TRBJ2-1; TRBD1 matches at 8 bases. With V trimmed by 1 base and J by 6 bases, 6 bases remained unmatched. The CDR3 is 15 amino acids. Germline assignment: CDR1 SGDLS and CDR2 YYNGEE.

In this sample, this clone turned up once. The chain joins TRBV9 to TRBJ1-5, with D maybe TRBD1 (5 bases). The germline gives CDR1 SGDLS, CDR2 YYNGEE. Between the trimmed V and J ends, which lost 4 bases and 6 bases, there was a span of 14 bases. The CDR3 runs to 14 residues. CDR3: CASSRGEGGQPQHF. CDR3 coding DNA: TGTGCCAGCAGCCGAGGGGAGGGCGGTCAGCCCCAGCATTTT.

The rearrangement joins TRBV2 to TRBJ1-3; maybe TRBD1 (5 bases). The length of the CDR3 is 14 residues. Trimming removed 7 bases at V and 0 bases at J, with 10 bases between. The V gene's germline CDR1 is SNHLY and CDR2 FYNNEI. CDR3 in amino acids: CASTAGFSGNTIYF. The DNA for the CDR3 is TGTGCCAGCACGGCAGGGTTCTCTGGAAACACCATATATTTT.

CDR3 DNA sequence: TGTGCCAGCAGCGGGGTTACAAACACTGAAGCTTTCTTT. This translates into CASSGVTNTEAFF. The chain links TRBV2 to TRBJ1-1, with no clear D. The germline V gene has CDR1 SNHLY and CDR2 FYNNEI. The CDR3 spans 13 residues. With 6 bases removed from V and 2 bases from J, the gap between germline ends came to 10 bases.

This chain joins TRBV7-8 and TRBJ1-5; 9 bases fit TRBD1. J gave up 2 bases and V 4 bases, and 3 bases lay outside the gene matches. This CDR3 comprises 15 residues. The germline V gene has CDR1 SGHVS and CDR2 FQNEAQ. The DNA of the CDR3 is TGTGCCAGCAGCTCAGGGACAGGGCGCAATCAGCCCCAGCATTTT. It is translated as CASSSGTGRNQPQHF.

This chain links TRBV6-6 with TRBJ2-5, with 8 bases aligning to TRBD1. The V and J ends lost 4 bases and 1 base, in that order; junction bases with no gene match: 8. CDR1 is MNHNY and CDR2 is SVGAGI in the germline V gene (reference sequence). This CDR3 has 16 amino acids. CDR3 residues: CASSSQPGQGQETQYF. In DNA, the CDR3 is TGTGCCAGCAGTTCACAACCTGGACAGGGCCAAGAGACCCAGTACTTC.

The rearrangement links TRBV2 to TRBJ2-7; tentative D call: TRBD1 (5 bases). V shed 7 bases and J shed 6 bases, with 16 bases lying between them. This CDR3 comprises 13 residues. Germline CDR1 SNHLY, CDR2 FYNNEI. CDR3 loop: CASNYPGISEQYF. CDR3 coding DNA: TGTGCCAGCAATTACCCAGGGATTAGCGAGCAGTACTTC.

Of note for this clone: Other DNA sequences of this sample code for an identical CDR3. The chain has TRBV27 and TRBJ1-2, with TRBD1 as a possible D gene (5 bases). The CDR3 contains 12 residues. V was shortened by 6 bases and J by 4 bases, with 9 bases between the two germline ends. The germline gives CDR1 MNHEY, CDR2 SMNVEV (reference sequence). CDR3 in amino acids: CASRGQGYGYTF. The CDR3 region has the DNA TGTGCCAGCAGGGGGCAGGGCTATGGCTACACCTTC.

The genes are TRBV30 and TRBJ1-2, with 12 bases identical to TRBD1. CDR3 length: 19 residues. J lost 5 bases, V lost 3 bases, and 19 bases had no gene match. In germline, CDR1 is GTSNPN, CDR2 SVGIG (reference sequence). The CDR3: CAWRGTGGLKTPALYGYTF. In DNA, the CDR3 is TGTGCCTGGAGGGGGACAGGGGGCCTCAAGACCCCCGCCCTATATGGCTACACCTTC.